The 2 T cell receptor beta chains below all came from one sample that was sequenced in a study of identical twins. Each CDR3 protein gets one entry after TCRdb re-called the 5' RACE reads with MiXCR. The sample shows about 390,000 distinct CDR3 sequences, approximately 8.7% of them seen only once. Sequenced input: naive T cells sorted from blood. The receptors were gathered from a woman aged 45-65 years in good health.

This clonotype was counted at least ten times. The chain is built from TRBV7-9 and TRBJ2-1; no clear D gene. The germline V and J ends were trimmed by 3 bases and 2 bases, with 8 bases remaining between them. Per the germline V gene, CDR1 is SEHNR and CDR2 is FQNEAQ (reference sequence). This CDR3 has 14 residues. The CDR3 loop is CASSFGDPYNEQFF. The CDR3 nucleotides are TGTGCCAGCAGCTTTGGGGATCCCTACAATGAGCAGTTCTTC.

This chain joins TRBV7-9 and TRBJ2-7; tentative D call: TRBD2 (5 bases). V lost 5 bases to trimming and J lost 0 bases, with 14 bases between them. Germline V lookup: CDR1 SEHNR, CDR2 FQNEAQ (reference sequence). The CDR3 extends over 15 amino acids. The CDR3 DNA reads TGTGCCAGCAGCGTTCTGACTGGGAGCTCCTACGAGCAGTACTTC. Amino acid sequence: CASSVLTGSSYEQYF.